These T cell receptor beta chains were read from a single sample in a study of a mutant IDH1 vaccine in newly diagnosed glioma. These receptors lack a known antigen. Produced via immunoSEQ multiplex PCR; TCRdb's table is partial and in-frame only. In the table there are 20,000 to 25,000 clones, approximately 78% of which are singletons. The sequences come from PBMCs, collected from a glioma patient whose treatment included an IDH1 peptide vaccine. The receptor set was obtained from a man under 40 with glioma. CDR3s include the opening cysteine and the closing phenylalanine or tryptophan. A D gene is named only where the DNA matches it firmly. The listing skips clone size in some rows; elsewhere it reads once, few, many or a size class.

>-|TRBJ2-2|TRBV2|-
CASSEVTGRAGELFF
TGTGCCAGCAGTGAAGTAACGGGGCGCGCCGGGGAGCTGTTTTTT
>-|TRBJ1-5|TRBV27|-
CASSLLGQPQHF
TGTGCCAGCAGTTTATTAGGTCAGCCCCAGCATTTT
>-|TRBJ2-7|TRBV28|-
CASSLNPYEQYF
TGTGCCAGCAGTTTAAATCCCTACGAGCAGTACTTC
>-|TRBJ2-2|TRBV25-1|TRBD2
CATSSSGIGTGELFF
TGTGCCACCTCTTCTAGCGGGATAGGCACCGGGGAGCTGTTTTTT
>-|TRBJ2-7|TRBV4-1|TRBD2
CASSQEVSGRPGSYEQYF
TGCGCCAGCAGCCAAGAAGTTAGCGGGAGGCCGGGCTCCTACGAGCAGTACTTC
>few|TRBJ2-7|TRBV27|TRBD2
CASTWGEGLYEQYF
TGTGCCAGCACCTGGGGGGAGGGCCTGTACGAGCAGTACTTC
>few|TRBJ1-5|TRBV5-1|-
CASSLGSGLGLEPQHF
TGCGCCAGCAGCTTGGGGTCAGGCCTCGGTTTAGAGCCCCAGCATTTT
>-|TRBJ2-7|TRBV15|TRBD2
CATSTPLAGVDEQYF
TGTGCCACCAGCACCCCTTTAGCGGGAGTCGACGAGCAGTACTTC
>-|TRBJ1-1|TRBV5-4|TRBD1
CASSLPGQGLTEAFF
TGTGCCAGCAGCTTGCCGGGACAGGGACTCACTGAAGCTTTCTTT
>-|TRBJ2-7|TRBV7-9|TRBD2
CASRTSTSGRYEQYF
TGTGCCAGCAGGACCTCTACTAGCGGGAGGTACGAGCAGTACTTC
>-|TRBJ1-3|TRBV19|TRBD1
CASSIPFRDRSSGNTIYF
TGTGCCAGTAGTATCCCCTTCCGGGACAGGAGCTCTGGAAACACCATATATTTT
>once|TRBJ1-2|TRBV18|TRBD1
CASSPPGQAYGYTF
TGTGCCAGCTCACCCCCAGGACAGGCCTATGGCTACACCTTC
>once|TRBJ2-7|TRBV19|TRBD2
CASSAGTTYEQYF
TGTGCCAGTAGTGCCGGGACTACCTACGAGCAGTACTTC
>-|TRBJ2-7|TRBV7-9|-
CASSSEEGNSYEQYF
TGTGCCAGCAGCTCAGAGGAAGGCAACTCCTACGAGCAGTACTTC
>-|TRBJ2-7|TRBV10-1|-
CASSENPAGEQYF
TGCGCCAGCAGTGAGAATCCGGCGGGCGAGCAGTACTTC
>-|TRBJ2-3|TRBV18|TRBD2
CASSPSLAGAIDTQYF
TGTGCCAGCTCACCTTCACTAGCGGGAGCGATAGATACGCAGTATTTT
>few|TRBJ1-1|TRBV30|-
CAWRGGYSEAFF
TGTGCCTGGAGAGGGGGGTACAGTGAAGCTTTCTTT
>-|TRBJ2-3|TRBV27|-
CASSLMGAAQYF
TGTGCCAGCAGTTTAATGGGGGCCGCGCAGTATTTT
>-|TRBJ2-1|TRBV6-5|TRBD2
CASTQHGGSEQFF
TGTGCCAGCACCCAACACGGGGGGAGTGAGCAGTTCTTC
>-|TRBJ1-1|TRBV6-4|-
CATRVGFEAFF
TGTGCCACCAGGGTCGGGTTTGAAGCTTTCTTT